The 23 T cell receptor beta chains listed next were all sequenced from one sample in a study of chemoradiotherapy in HPV16-positive cancers. Using immunoSEQ multiplex PCR, the repertoire was profiled, and TCRdb retains in-frame clones only, with some absent. The sample lists 3,400 or so clones, less than 95% occurring once. The specimen was tumor tissue, collected from a patient who underwent chemoradiotherapy. The source of these receptors is a human donor with HPV-associated anogenital cancer.

The genes are TRBV4-1 and TRBJ2-1; 15 positions agree with TRBD2. From germline, CDR1 is MGHRA and CDR2 YSYEKL. CDR3 size: 19 residues. The ends lost 3 bases at V and 5 bases at J; junction bases unmatched: 11. The CDR3 bases are TGCGCCAGCAGCCACCCGGGACTAGCGGGGGGTCCCAACAACAATGAGCAGTTCTTC. Translation gives CASSHPGLAGGPNNNEQFF.

The chain is built from TRBV19 and TRBJ2-5; D call uncertain. From germline, CDR1 is LNHDA and CDR2 SQIVND (reference sequence). The CDR3 runs to 11 residues. V gave up 3 bases and J gave up 5 bases, with 4 bases separating them. CDR3 in DNA: TGTGCCAGTAGTATTAGGGAGACCCAGTACTTC. Amino acid sequence: CASSIRETQYF.

The rearrangement uses TRBV7-2 and TRBJ2-1, with 8 positions matching TRBD1. The CDR3 runs 15 residues. CDR1 and CDR2 from the germline V gene are SGHTA and FQGNSA. Trimming cost V 1 base and J 1 base; bases outside gene matches: 0. In DNA, the CDR3 is TGTGCCAGCAGCTTAGGACAGGGGTCCTACAATGAGCAGTTCTTC. Protein sequence: CASSLGQGSYNEQFF. Complete variable domain (other parts from reference TRBV7-2 and TRBJ2-1): GAGVSQSPSNKVTEKGKDVELRCDPISGHTALYWYRQSLGQGLEFLIYFQGNSAPDKSGLPSDRFSAERTGGSVSTLTIQRTQQEDSAVYLCASSLGQGSYNEQFFGPGTRLTVL.

This clone has just one count. As DNA, the CDR3 is TGTGCCAGCAGCTTAGGGGCGGGGGGAGAGACCCAGTACTTC. It specifies CASSLGAGGETQYF. V usage is TRBV7-2 and J usage is TRBJ2-5, with TRBD2 matching 8 bases. The CDR3 consists of 14 residues. The germline gives CDR1 SGHTA, CDR2 FQGNSA. Trimming at V came to 1 base and at J to 4 bases, leaving 2 bases not matched to a gene.

This chain uses TRBV6-5 with TRBJ2-6; D is possibly TRBD1 or TRBD2 (6 bases each). CDR3 size: 14 residues. Looked up from germline, CDR1 is MNHEY and CDR2 is SVGAGI. Between the trimmed V and J ends, which lost 10 bases and 4 bases, there was a span of 14 bases. CDR3 region: CATHSGAGANVLTF. The CDR3 DNA follows: TGTGCCACCCATTCGGGGGCCGGGGCCAACGTCCTGACTTTC.

The chain links TRBV14 to TRBJ2-7; possibly TRBD2 for D (6 bases). Germline V CDR1 and CDR2: SGHDN, FVKESK. Trimming removed 3 bases at V and 0 bases at J, with 21 bases between. The CDR3 length is 18 residues. Here the CDR3 reads CASSQTFRLGGSSYEQYF. The CDR3, as DNA: TGTGCCAGCAGCCAGACTTTCCGATTGGGGGGAAGCTCCTACGAGCAGTACTTC.

The rearrangement links TRBV11-2 to TRBJ2-1; 10 positions agree with TRBD2. V lost 1 base, J lost 6 bases, and 6 bases stayed unmatched. Germline-derived CDR1 and CDR2 are SGHAT and FQNNGV. The CDR3 covers 16 residues. CDR3 in DNA: TGTGCCAGCAGCTTAGGAGGGCTAGCGGGAGTCAATGAGCAGTTCTTC. It is translated as CASSLGGLAGVNEQFF.

This chain connects TRBV6-6 to TRBJ2-2, with 7 bases aligning to TRBD1. This CDR3 has 15 residues. The V gene end was trimmed by 1 base and the J gene end by 8 bases; junction bases not matched to a gene: 7. Germline CDR1 is MNHNY and CDR2 is SVGAGI (reference sequence). The CDR3 DNA follows: TGTGCCAGCAGTTACTTCGGGCAGGGGGTAGGGGAGCTGTTTTTT. This encodes CASSYFGQGVGELFF.

The rearrangement joins TRBV5-6 to TRBJ2-3; TRBD2 aligns across 10 bases. CDR3 length: 15 amino acids. V dropped 4 bases and J dropped 4; count of bases not matched to a gene: 6. From germline, CDR1 is SGHDT and CDR2 YYEEEE. CDR3 in amino acids: CASSPGLADSDTQYF. CDR3 sequence (DNA): TGTGCCAGCAGCCCAGGACTAGCGGATTCAGATACGCAGTATTTT.

This chain uses TRBV6-5 with TRBJ1-4, with unresolved D. From germline, CDR1 is MNHEY and CDR2 SVGAGI. Deletions cut 0 bases from V and 8 bases from J, with 16 bases between. This CDR3 is built from 16 residues. CDR3 bases: TGTGCCAGCAGTTACTCCAGGCAGAAACCGGGCGAAAAACTGTTTTTT. Translation gives CASSYSRQKPGEKLFF.

The chain joins TRBV18 to TRBJ2-5; D ambiguous. Trimming stripped 2 bases from V and 0 bases from J, with 4 bases between. The CDR3 has 13 residues. Germline CDR1 and CDR2: KGHSH and LQKENI. This CDR3 is CASSPVYQETQYF. CDR3 coding DNA: TGTGCCAGCTCACCAGTGTACCAAGAGACCCAGTACTTC.

The chain combines TRBV4-1 with TRBJ1-6; a possible D gene is TRBD1 (5 bases). The CDR3 contains 17 residues. Trimming left V 4 bases short and J 0 bases short, with 13 bases between. Germline V gene sequence: CDR1 MGHRA, CDR2 YSYEKL. The chain's CDR3 is CASSPSGTPSYNSPLHF. DNA for the CDR3: TGCGCCAGCAGCCCGAGCGGGACCCCCTCCTATAATTCACCCCTCCACTTT.

The CDR3 DNA sequence: TGTGCCAGCAATACAGGGTCGTTGCAGCCCCAGCATTTT. Translating gives CASNTGSLQPQHF. The chain uses TRBV6-1 and TRBJ1-5, with D maybe TRBD1 (6 bases). The ends were cut back, 7 bases at V and 7 bases at J, with 14 bases in the middle. The germline gives CDR1 MNHNS, CDR2 SASEGT. The CDR3 runs 13 residues.

CDR3 DNA sequence: TGTGCCAGTAGTGGGTCGACTGAAGCTTTCTTT. It is translated as CASSGSTEAFF. The V call is TRBV19, the J call TRBJ1-1; D unclear. The CDR3 extends over 11 amino acids. Germline CDR1 reads LNHDA; CDR2 reads SQIVND (reference sequence). The V end was cut by 5 bases, the J end by 5 bases, with 6 bases between.

This chain connects TRBV7-2 to TRBJ1-5; the D is unclear. Germline assignment: CDR1 SGHTA and CDR2 FQGNSA. With 0 bases removed from V and 3 bases from J, the gap between germline ends came to 0 bases. This CDR3 is 12 amino acids long. The CDR3 reads CASSLANQPQHF. The CDR3 DNA follows: TGTGCCAGCAGCTTAGCCAATCAGCCCCAGCATTTT.

This sequence joins TRBV19 and TRBJ1-5, with D hard to call. Germline CDR1 reads LNHDA; CDR2 reads SQIVND (reference sequence). V lost 5 bases and J 5 bases, leaving 7 bases between the germline ends. CDR3 length: 12 residues. CDR3 DNA sequence: TGTGCCAGTAGTGACCGTTATCAGCCCCAGCATTTT. Its protein product is CASSDRYQPQHF. The full variable domain, rest sourced from reference TRBV19 and TRBJ1-5, is DGGITQSPKYLFRKEGQNVTLSCEQNLNHDAMYWYRQDPGQGLRLIYYSQIVNDFQKGDIAEGYSVSREKKESFPLTVTSAQKNPTAFYLCASSDRYQPQHFGDGTRLSIL.

The gene calls are TRBV4-3 and TRBJ1-1; D might be TRBD1 (6 bases). This CDR3 is 18 amino acids long. Trimming took off 1 base at V and 4 bases at J, with 22 bases between the two ends. Germline assignment: CDR1 LGHNA and CDR2 YSLEER. The CDR3 region is CASSQASGGAAGVTEAFF. The CDR3 nucleotides read TGCGCCAGCAGCCAAGCCAGCGGGGGGGCGGCAGGGGTCACTGAAGCTTTCTTT.

This chain connects TRBV6-5 to TRBJ2-7, with a tentative D call TRBD2 (6 bases). The CDR3 has 14 amino acids. Trimming removed 4 bases at V and 1 base at J, with 11 bases between. Germline CDR1 MNHEY, CDR2 SVGAGI. This chain's CDR3 is CASSFSGSSYEQYF. The CDR3 DNA reads as TGTGCCAGCAGTTTTAGCGGTTCATCCTACGAGCAGTACTTC.

The rearrangement uses TRBV7-9 and TRBJ2-1; maybe TRBD2 (5 bases). The V end lost 6 bases, the J end lost 7 bases, and 19 bases lay between the germline ends. Per germline, CDR1 SEHNR and CDR2 FQNEAQ (reference sequence). CDR3 length equals 15 residues. The CDR3 loop reads CASSPRVGRENEQFF. The DNA for the CDR3 is TGTGCCAGCAGTCCCCGGGTGGGAAGGGAGAATGAGCAGTTCTTC.

CDR3 in amino acids: CASSSTGGQTQYF. The CDR3 nucleotides are TGTGCCAGCAGCTCGACAGGGGGACAGACCCAGTACTTC. The J gene is TRBJ2-5, the V gene TRBV7-9; 9 bases map to TRBD1. Germline assignment: CDR1 SEHNR and CDR2 FQNEAQ (reference sequence). The CDR3 runs to 13 residues. With V trimmed by 4 bases and J by 6 bases, 3 bases remained unmatched.

The chain combines TRBV29-1 with TRBJ2-3, with D tentatively TRBD2 (6 bases). CDR3 length equals 15 residues. Trimming cost V 4 bases and J 0 bases, with 14 bases left between them. Per the germline V gene, CDR1 is SQVTM and CDR2 is ANQGSEA. The CDR3 region is CSVAGLASSTDTQYF. As DNA, the CDR3 is TGCAGCGTTGCAGGCCTAGCGAGTAGCACAGATACGCAGTATTTT.

The V and J genes are TRBV11-2 and TRBJ1-3; no clear D gene. The length of the CDR3 is 17 residues. CDR1 is SGHAT, CDR2 FQNNGV, per germline. The germline V and J ends were trimmed by 1 base and 0 bases, with 13 bases remaining between them. CDR3 sequence (DNA): TGTGCCAGCAGCTTAGGAGCAGACATCCTCTCTGGAAACACCATATATTTT. Translation gives CASSLGADILSGNTIYF.

This chain uses TRBV7-2 with TRBJ2-7; 12 nucleotides match TRBD2. V lost 6 bases, J lost 6 bases, and 12 bases stayed unmatched. The CDR3 runs to 16 residues. Per germline, CDR1 SGHTA and CDR2 FQGNSA. As DNA, the CDR3 is TGTGCCAGCAGGCCGGGGCTAGCGGGAGGGCCGAGCGAGCAGTACTTC. Translating gives CASRPGLAGGPSEQYF. Using reference TRBV7-2 and TRBJ2-7 for the parts outside the CDR3, the full variable domain is GAGVSQSPSNKVTEKGKDVELRCDPISGHTALYWYRQSLGQGLEFLIYFQGNSAPDKSGLPSDRFSAERTGGSVSTLTIQRTQQEDSAVYLCASRPGLAGGPSEQYFGPGTRLTVT.